Described below is a single T cell receptor (beta chain) sequence and its context. Its target is not known. With 1 base clipped from V and 3 bases from J, the junction kept 8 bases outside the gene matches. Germline CDR1 reads MDHEN; CDR2 reads SYDVKM. The CDR3 covers 17 residues. The data originate from a study of OX40 agonist ivuxolimab in advanced cancers. Study in general: Hepatocellular carcinoma, melanoma, renal cell or head and neck cancer affected the dose-escalation patients.

Peripheral blood came from all dose cohorts at three timepoints. Study-level findings and limits: Determination of antigen specificity was not performed for the expanded peripheral T cells.

Sequencing was performed with immunoSEQ multiplex PCR; in TCRdb, only in-frame clones are kept and a portion is missing. The table shows tens of thousands of clones, with about 81% occurring only once. This material consisted of CD4+ or CD8+ T cells sorted from blood, taken in a trial of the OX40 agonist ivuxolimab. The source of this sequence is an adult with an advanced solid tumor such as melanoma, head and neck, liver or kidney cancer. The chain has TRBV28 and TRBJ1-5, with TRBD1 identical over 8 bases. DNA of the CDR3: TGTGCCAGCAGTTTATACGACAGGGGAAAGACCAATCAGCCCCAGCATTTT. Translated: CASSLYDRGKTNQPQHF. The entire variable domain, with the rest obtained from reference TRBV28 and TRBJ1-5, is as follows: DVKVTQSSRYLVKRTGEKVFLECVQDMDHENMFWYRQDPGLGLRLIYFSYDVKMKEKGDIPEGYSVSREKKERFSLILESASTNQTSMYLCASSLYDRGKTNQPQHFGDGTRLSIL.